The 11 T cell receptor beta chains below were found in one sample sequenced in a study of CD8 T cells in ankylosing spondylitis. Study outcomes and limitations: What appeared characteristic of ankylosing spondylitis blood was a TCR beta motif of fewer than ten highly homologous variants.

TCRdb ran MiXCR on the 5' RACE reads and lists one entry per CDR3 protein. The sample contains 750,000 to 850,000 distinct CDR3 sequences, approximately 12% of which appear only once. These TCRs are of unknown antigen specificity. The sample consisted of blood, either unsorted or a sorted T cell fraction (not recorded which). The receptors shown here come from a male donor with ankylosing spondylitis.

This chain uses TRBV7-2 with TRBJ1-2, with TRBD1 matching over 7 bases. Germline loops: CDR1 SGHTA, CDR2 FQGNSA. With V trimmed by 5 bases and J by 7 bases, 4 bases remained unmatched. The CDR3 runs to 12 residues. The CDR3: CASSPGGTGYTF. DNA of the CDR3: TGTGCCAGCAGCCCAGGGGGTACTGGCTACACCTTC.

The CDR3 loop is CAISLAGVEYNEQFF. The CDR3 DNA follows: TGTGCCATCAGCCTAGCGGGAGTGGAGTACAATGAGCAGTTCTTC. The chain uses TRBV10-3 and TRBJ2-1; 10 nucleotides align to TRBD2. The length of the CDR3 is 15 residues. The V gene's germline CDR1 is ENHRY and CDR2 SYGVKD. With V trimmed by 6 bases and J by 4 bases, 6 bases remained unmatched.

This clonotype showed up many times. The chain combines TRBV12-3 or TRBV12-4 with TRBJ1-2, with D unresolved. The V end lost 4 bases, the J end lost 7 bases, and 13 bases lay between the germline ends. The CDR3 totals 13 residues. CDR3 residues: CASSSRASLGYTF. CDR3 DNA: TGTGCCAGCAGTTCCCGGGCCAGCCTTGGCTACACCTTC.

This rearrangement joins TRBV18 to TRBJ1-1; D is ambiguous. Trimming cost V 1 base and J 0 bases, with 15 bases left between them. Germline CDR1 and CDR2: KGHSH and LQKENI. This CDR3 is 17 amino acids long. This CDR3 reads CASSPRGTLGLNTEAFF. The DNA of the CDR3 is TGTGCCAGCTCACCACGAGGTACGTTAGGTTTGAACACTGAAGCTTTCTTT.

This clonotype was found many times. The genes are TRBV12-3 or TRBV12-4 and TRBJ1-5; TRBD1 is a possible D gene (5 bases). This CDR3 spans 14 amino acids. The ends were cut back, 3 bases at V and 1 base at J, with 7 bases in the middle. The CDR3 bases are TGTGCCAGCAGTTTCGGGGACAGCAATCAGCCCCAGCATTTT. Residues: CASSFGDSNQPQHF.

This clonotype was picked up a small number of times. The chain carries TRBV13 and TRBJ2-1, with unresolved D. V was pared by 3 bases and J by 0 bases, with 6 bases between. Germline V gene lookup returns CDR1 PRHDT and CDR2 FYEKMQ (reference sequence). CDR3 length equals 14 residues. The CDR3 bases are TGTGCCAGCAGCTTCAAGACCTCCTACAATGAGCAGTTCTTC. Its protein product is CASSFKTSYNEQFF.

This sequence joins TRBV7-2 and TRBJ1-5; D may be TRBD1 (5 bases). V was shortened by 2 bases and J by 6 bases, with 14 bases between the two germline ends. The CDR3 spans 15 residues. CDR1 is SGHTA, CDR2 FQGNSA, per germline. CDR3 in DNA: TGTGCCAGCAGCTTAAGGGGTGGGGGTGGTCAGCCCCAGCATTTT. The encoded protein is CASSLRGGGGQPQHF.

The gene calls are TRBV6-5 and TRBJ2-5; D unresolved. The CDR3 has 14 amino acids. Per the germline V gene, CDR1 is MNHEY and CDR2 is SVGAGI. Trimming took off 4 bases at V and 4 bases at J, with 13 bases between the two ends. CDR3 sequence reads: CASSSPVWGETQYF. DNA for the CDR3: TGTGCCAGCAGTTCCCCCGTCTGGGGAGAGACCCAGTACTTC.

CDR3 sequence: CASSSSFNEQYF. CDR3 sequence (DNA): TGCGCCAGCAGCTCTAGCTTTAACGAGCAGTACTTC. The gene calls are TRBV5-1 and TRBJ2-7, with TRBD2 as a possible D gene (5 bases). The germline V gene encodes CDR1 SGHRS and CDR2 YFSETQ. This CDR3 region has 12 residues. V was trimmed by 3 bases and J by 5 bases, leaving 9 bases between them.

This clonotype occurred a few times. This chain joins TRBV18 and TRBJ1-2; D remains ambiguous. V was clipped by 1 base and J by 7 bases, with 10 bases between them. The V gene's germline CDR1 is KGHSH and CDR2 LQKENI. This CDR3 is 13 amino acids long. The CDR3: CASSPRSRAGYTF. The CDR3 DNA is TGTGCCAGCTCACCACGATCGAGGGCTGGCTACACCTTC.

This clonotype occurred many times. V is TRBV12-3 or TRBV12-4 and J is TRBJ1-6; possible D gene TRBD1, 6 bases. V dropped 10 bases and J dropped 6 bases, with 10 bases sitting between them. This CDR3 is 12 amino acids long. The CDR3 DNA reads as TGTGCCACCCGACAGGCTAATTCACCCCTCCACTTT. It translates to CATRQANSPLHF.